This is a list of T cell receptor beta chains from one sample in a study of blood T cell repertoires in COVID-19. Clones were sequenced by immunoSEQ multiplex PCR, and TCRdb holds only the in-frame ones, with some missing. The profile shows about 300,000 clones, 85% to 90% of them singletons. Sample: peripheral blood. These TCRs come from a woman aged 30 to 39 with COVID-19, enrolled during active disease. Each CDR3 is given without its conserved first and last residue. The D gene is left open where the match is weak.

v_call	j_call	d_call	cdr3_aa
TRBV11-2	TRBJ2-3	.	ASSLTRIPTDTQY
TRBV3-1/TRBV3-2	TRBJ1-1	.	ASSQVRGPTEAF
TRBV6-5	TRBJ1-4	.	ASSYSYSYNEKLF
TRBV7-5	TRBJ1-2	.	VRSPQGPNYGYT
TRBV28	TRBJ1-4	TRBD1	ASSTQGVTTNEKLF
TRBV5-6	TRBJ2-3	TRBD2	ASSWTFSGDLTDTQY
TRBV29-1	TRBJ1-2	TRBD1	SVEAQGAWVYGYT
TRBV4-2	TRBJ2-5	.	ASSQDGVDGFGETQY
TRBV6-2/TRBV6-3	TRBJ1-6	TRBD1	ASSLRDRDHSPLH
TRBV18	TRBJ1-6	.	ASSPFDRNSPLH
TRBV28	TRBJ2-1	.	ASSLIWAGNEQF
TRBV5-1	TRBJ1-1	.	ASSLSTGSLNTEAF
TRBV28	TRBJ2-3	TRBD2	ASSGPSGGRTDTQY
TRBV19	TRBJ2-7	TRBD1	ASSSRQGGEQY
TRBV28	TRBJ1-2	.	ASSSEGGTLYGYT
TRBV5-6	TRBJ1-3	.	ASSPAPAISGNTIY
TRBV5-1	TRBJ1-3	TRBD1	ASSPGQNSGNTIY
TRBV7-9	TRBJ2-7	.	ASRPLGGVEQY
TRBV2	TRBJ1-1	.	ASTPGGARGTEAF
TRBV11-3	TRBJ2-1	.	ASSPRLGSYNEQF
TRBV7-6	TRBJ1-3	TRBD1	ASSLGDSNSGNTIY
TRBV30	TRBJ2-7	TRBD1	ASDRDSYEQY
TRBV3-1/TRBV3-2	TRBJ1-1	.	ASSQRGATEAF
TRBV7-3	TRBJ2-7	TRBD2	ASSLSGGRDEQY